This T cell receptor beta chain was sequenced during a study of CD8 T cells in ankylosing spondylitis. Study-level points and caveats: Reports of some motif variants in reactive arthritis synovial fluid and blood predate this one.

Comments on this clonotype: Its antigen is as yet unknown.

The junction had 11 bases not matched to a gene; V was cut back by 6 bases and J by 4 bases. CDR1 is MRHNA and CDR2 is SNTAGT in the germline V gene. This CDR3 comprises 16 residues. 5'-RACE, quantitative and with molecular barcodes, yielded the TCR beta libraries. TCRdb ran MiXCR on the 5' RACE reads and lists one entry per CDR3 protein. The table records 150,000 to 200,000 distinct CDR3 sequences, under 15% of them present only once. Sequenced input: blood, either unsorted or a sorted T cell fraction (not recorded which). V and J are TRBV6-4 and TRBJ2-2; the match to TRBD2 covers 7 bases. The TCR comes from a female donor with ankylosing spondylitis or in good health (not recorded which). The CDR3 DNA sequence: TGTGCCAGCAGATTGACTAGCTCTGGGGGCACCGGGGAGCTGTTTTTT. It translates to CASRLTSSGGTGELFF.